What follows is one TCR beta chain and its context. Trimming left V 3 bases short and J 6 bases short, with 11 bases between. The CDR3 is 13 residues long. Germline CDR1 SGHTA, CDR2 FQGNSA. This specimen belongs to a study of shared clonotypes between healthy human individuals. Execution of the assay was at deep level. Sequenced by immunoSEQ multiplex PCR; TCRdb stores in-frame clones only, minus some. The repertoire consists of some 2,000,000 clones, with approximately 96% occurring once and the leading ten covering approximately 0.13%. Every one of the donors was a Caucasian adult that lived in Nashville, Tennessee. The split of CD4+ cells yielded CD45RA+ naive and CD45RA-negative memory subsets.

The material sequenced was naive CD4+ T cells sorted from blood. Specified subset: CD45RA+ positively selected. The sequence derives from a man aged 18 to 30 in good health. The rearrangement uses TRBV7-2 and TRBJ1-2; D is unclear. Here the CDR3 DNA reads TGTGCCAGCAGCTTTGGGGTTAGACATGGCTACACCTTC. Amino acid sequence: CASSFGVRHGYTF.